The present T cell receptor (beta chain) was sequenced within a study of blood T cell repertoires in COVID-19. Across the study: There were acute and convalescent COVID-19 samples, and they came from the United States, Italy and Spain. T cells, B-cell-depleted T cells, or PBMCs supplied cDNA or gDNA.

Original processing notes: Reference gene primer amplification gave nucleated cell count estimates. Clones were read by immunoSEQ multiplex PCR, and TCRdb kept only the in-frame ones, dropping some. V and J calls and clone size come straight from that table; D and trimming were deduced from the DNA. Here the sample spans about 250,000 clones, roughly 86% being singletons. V was trimmed by 0 bases and J by 5 bases, leaving 14 bases between them. The CDR3 spans 15 residues. The V gene's germline CDR1 is SQVTM and CDR2 ANQGSEA. The chain joins TRBV29-1 to TRBJ2-1, with D perhaps TRBD1 (5 bases). Sequencing was performed on peripheral blood. The receptor comes from a woman aged 60-75 years who had recovered from COVID-19. CDR3 nucleotides: TGCAGCGTTGAAGATATAGGACACACCGACAATGAGCAGTTCTTC. Translating gives CSVEDIGHTDNEQFF.